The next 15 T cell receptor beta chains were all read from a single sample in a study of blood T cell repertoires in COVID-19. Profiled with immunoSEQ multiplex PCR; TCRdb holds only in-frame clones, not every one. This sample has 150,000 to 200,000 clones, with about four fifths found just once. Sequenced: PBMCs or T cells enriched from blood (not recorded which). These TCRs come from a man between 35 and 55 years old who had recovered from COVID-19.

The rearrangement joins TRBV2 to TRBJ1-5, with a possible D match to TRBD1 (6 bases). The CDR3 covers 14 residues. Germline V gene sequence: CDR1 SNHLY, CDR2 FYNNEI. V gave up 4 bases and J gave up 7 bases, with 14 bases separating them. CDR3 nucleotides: TGTGCCAGCAGTGTTAACAGGGTCGGCCAGCCCCAGCATTTT. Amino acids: CASSVNRVGQPQHF.

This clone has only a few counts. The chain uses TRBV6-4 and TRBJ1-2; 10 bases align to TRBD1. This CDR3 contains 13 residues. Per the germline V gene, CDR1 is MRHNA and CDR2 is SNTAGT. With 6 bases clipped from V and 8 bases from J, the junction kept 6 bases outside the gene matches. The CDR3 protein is CASRRQGARGYTF. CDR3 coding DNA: TGTGCCAGCAGACGACAGGGGGCGAGGGGCTACACCTTC.

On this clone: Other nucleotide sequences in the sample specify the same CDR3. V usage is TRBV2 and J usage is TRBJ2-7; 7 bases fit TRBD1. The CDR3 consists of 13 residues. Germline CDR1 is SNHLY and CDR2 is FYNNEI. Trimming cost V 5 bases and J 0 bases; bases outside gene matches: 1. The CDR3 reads CASSRDSSYEQYF. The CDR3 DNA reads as TGTGCCAGCAGTAGGGACAGCTCCTACGAGCAGTACTTC.

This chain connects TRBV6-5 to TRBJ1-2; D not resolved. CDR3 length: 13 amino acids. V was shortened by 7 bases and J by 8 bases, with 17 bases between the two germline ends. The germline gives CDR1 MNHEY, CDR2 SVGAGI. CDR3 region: CASTEDPRWGYTF. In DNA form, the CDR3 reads TGTGCCAGCACCGAAGACCCGAGGTGGGGCTACACCTTC.

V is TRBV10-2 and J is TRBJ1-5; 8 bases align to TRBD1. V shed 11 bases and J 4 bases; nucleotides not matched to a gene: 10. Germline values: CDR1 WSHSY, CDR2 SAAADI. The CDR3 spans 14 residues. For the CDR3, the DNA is TGCGCCTCTCAGGGGGCCGGATATAATCAGCCCCAGCATTTT. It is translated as CASQGAGYNQPQHF.

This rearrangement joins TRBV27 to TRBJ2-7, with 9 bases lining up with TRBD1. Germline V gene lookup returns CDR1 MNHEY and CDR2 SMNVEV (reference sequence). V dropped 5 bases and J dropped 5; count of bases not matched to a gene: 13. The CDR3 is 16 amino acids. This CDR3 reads CASSLDRDRAPHEQYF. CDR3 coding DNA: TGTGCCAGCAGTCTCGACCGGGACAGGGCCCCCCACGAGCAGTACTTC.

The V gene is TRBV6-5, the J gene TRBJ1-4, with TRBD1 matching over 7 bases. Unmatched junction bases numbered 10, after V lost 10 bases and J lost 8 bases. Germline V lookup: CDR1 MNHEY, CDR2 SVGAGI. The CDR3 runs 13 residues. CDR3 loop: CATSQGPTEKLFF. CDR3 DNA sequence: TGTGCCACCTCACAGGGGCCAACGGAAAAACTGTTTTTT.

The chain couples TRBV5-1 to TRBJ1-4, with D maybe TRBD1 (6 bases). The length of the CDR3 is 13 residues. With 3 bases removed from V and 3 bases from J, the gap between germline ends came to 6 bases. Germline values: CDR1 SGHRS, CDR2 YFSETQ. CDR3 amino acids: CASSWGPNEKLFF. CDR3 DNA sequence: TGCGCCAGCAGCTGGGGGCCTAATGAAAAACTGTTTTTT.

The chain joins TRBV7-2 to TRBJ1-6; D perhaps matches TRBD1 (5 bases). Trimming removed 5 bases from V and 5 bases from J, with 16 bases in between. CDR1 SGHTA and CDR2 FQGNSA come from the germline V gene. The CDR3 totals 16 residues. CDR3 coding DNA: TGTGCCAGCAGCGCGGCCGCCTCAGGGAATAATTCACCCCTCCACTTT. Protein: CASSAAASGNNSPLHF. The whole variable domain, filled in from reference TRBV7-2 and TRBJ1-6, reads GAGVSQSPSNKVTEKGKDVELRCDPISGHTALYWYRQSLGQGLEFLIYFQGNSAPDKSGLPSDRFSAERTGGSVSTLTIQRTQQEDSAVYLCASSAAASGNNSPLHFGNGTRLTVT.

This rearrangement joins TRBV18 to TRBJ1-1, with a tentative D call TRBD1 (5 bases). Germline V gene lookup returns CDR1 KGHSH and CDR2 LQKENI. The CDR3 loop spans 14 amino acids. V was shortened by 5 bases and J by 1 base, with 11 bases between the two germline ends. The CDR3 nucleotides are TGTGCCAGCTCAACGCGACAGCAGAACACTGAAGCTTTCTTT. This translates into CASSTRQQNTEAFF.

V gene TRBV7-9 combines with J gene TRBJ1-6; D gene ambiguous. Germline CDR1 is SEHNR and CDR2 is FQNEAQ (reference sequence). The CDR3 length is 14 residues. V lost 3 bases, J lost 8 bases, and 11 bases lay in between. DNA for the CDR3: TGTGCCAGCAGCTTCGACTCGCGGGATTCACCCCTCCACTTT. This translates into CASSFDSRDSPLHF.

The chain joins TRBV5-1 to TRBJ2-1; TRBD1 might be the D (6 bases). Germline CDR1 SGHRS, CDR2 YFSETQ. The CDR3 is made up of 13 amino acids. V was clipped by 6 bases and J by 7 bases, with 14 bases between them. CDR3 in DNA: TGCGCCAGCACAGTGGCAGGGGCTAATGAGCAGTTCTTC. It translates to CASTVAGANEQFF.

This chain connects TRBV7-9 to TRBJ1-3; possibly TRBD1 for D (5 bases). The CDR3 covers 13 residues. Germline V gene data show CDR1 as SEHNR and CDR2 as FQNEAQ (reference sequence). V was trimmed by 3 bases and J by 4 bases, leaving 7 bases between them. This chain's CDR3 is CASSFWGGNTIYF. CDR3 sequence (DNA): TGTGCCAGCAGCTTCTGGGGCGGAAACACCATATATTTT.

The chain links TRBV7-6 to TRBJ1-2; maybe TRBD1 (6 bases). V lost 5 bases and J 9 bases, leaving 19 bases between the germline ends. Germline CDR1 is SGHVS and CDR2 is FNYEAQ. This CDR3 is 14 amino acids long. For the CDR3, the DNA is TGTGCCAGCAGCGTTGGAACCGGGACAAGAAGCTACACCTTC. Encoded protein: CASSVGTGTRSYTF.

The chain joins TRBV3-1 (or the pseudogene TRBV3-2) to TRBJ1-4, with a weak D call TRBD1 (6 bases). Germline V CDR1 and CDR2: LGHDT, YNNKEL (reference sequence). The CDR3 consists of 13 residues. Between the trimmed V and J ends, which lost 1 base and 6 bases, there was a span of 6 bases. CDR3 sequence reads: CASSQGTDEKLFF. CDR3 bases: TGTGCCAGCAGCCAAGGGACAGATGAAAAACTGTTTTTT.